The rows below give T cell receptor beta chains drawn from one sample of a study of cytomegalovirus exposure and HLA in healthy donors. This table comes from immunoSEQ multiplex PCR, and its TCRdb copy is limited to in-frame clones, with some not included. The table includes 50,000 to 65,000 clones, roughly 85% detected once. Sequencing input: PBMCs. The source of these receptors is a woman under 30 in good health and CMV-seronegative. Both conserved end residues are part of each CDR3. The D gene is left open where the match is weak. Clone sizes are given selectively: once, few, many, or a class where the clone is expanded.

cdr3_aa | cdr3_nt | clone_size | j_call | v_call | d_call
CASSLGGGNQPQHF | TGTGCCAGCAGTTTGGGGGGTGGCAATCAGCCCCAGCATTTT | NA | TRBJ1-5 | TRBV28 | NA
CASSKDRAQPQHF | TGCGCCAGCAGTAAGGACAGGGCTCAGCCCCAGCATTTT | NA | TRBJ1-5 | TRBV10-2 | TRBD1
CASSELDGVKSYEQYF | TGCGCCAGCAGTGAGTTGGACGGGGTTAAGTCCTACGAGCAGTACTTC | NA | TRBJ2-7 | TRBV10-1 | NA
CASSSGLAGGPAYEQYF | TGTGCCAGCAGCTCGGGACTAGCGGGAGGGCCAGCCTACGAGCAGTACTTC | NA | TRBJ2-7 | TRBV5-8 | TRBD2
CASSEATGVRNEQYF | TGTGCCAGCAGTGAAGCCACAGGGGTGCGGAACGAGCAGTACTTC | NA | TRBJ2-7 | TRBV6-1 | TRBD1
CASGTANQPQHF | TGTGCCAGCGGGACAGCAAATCAGCCCCAGCATTTT | NA | TRBJ1-5 | TRBV28 | TRBD1
CASSEGRNLAKNSQYF | TGTGCCAGCAGTGAAGGGCGGAATCTAGCCAAAAACAGTCAGTACTTC | NA | TRBJ2-4 | TRBV2 | NA
CASSLPNLGRSTEAFF | TGTGCCAGCAGTTTACCTAACTTGGGGAGGTCTACTGAAGCTTTCTTT | NA | TRBJ1-1 | TRBV28 | NA
CASSETSGAYNEQFF | TGTGCCAGCAGCGAGACTAGCGGGGCCTACAATGAGCAGTTCTTC | NA | TRBJ2-1 | TRBV2 | TRBD2
CASTRTGKWTGELFF | TGTGCCAGCACCCGGACAGGGAAGTGGACCGGGGAGCTGTTTTTT | NA | TRBJ2-2 | TRBV9 | TRBD1
CASSSYSSSYNEQFF | TGTGCCAGCAGCAGTTACTCAAGCTCCTACAATGAGCAGTTCTTC | NA | TRBJ2-1 | TRBV11-2 | NA
CATSPLTGGEKLFF | TGTGCCACCAGCCCTCTCACAGGGGGAGAAAAACTGTTTTTT | NA | TRBJ1-4 | TRBV15 | TRBD1
CASSVLGSTGEQFF | TGTGCCAGCAGCGTTTTGGGGTCTACGGGAGAGCAGTTCTTC | NA | TRBJ2-1 | TRBV9 | NA
CASADIASGNTIYF | TGTGCCAGCGCAGATATTGCCTCTGGAAACACCATATATTTT | NA | TRBJ1-3 | TRBV28 | NA
CASSDSAGGPTDTQYF | TGTGCCAGCAGTGACTCAGCGGGAGGGCCCACAGATACGCAGTATTTT | few | TRBJ2-3 | TRBV6-4 | TRBD2
CASSLAAEGYGYTF | TGTGCCAGCAGTTTGGCGGCGGAGGGGTATGGCTACACCTTC | NA | TRBJ1-2 | TRBV27 | NA
CSATAGDPTYEQYF | TGCAGCGCTACAGCGGGAGACCCTACCTACGAGCAGTACTTC | NA | TRBJ2-7 | TRBV29-1 | TRBD2
CASSESPWSGSYEQYF | TGTGCCAGCAGTGAATCCCCGTGGAGCGGGAGCTACGAGCAGTACTTC | NA | TRBJ2-7 | TRBV2 | TRBD2
CASGDNSGANGLTF | TGTGCCAGCGGGGACAACTCTGGGGCCAACGGCCTGACTTTC | NA | TRBJ2-6 | TRBV6-5 | NA
CASSDPGISNQPQHF | TGTGCCAGCAGTGATCCAGGGATAAGCAATCAGCCCCAGCATTTT | NA | TRBJ1-5 | TRBV6-1 | NA
CASKEFDSGSGANGLTF | TGTGCCAGCAAGGAGTTTGACAGTGGCTCTGGGGCCAACGGCCTGACTTTC | NA | TRBJ2-6 | TRBV6-4 | NA
CASSQAPTGVEQYF | TGCGCCAGCAGCCAAGCACCTACAGGGGTAGAGCAGTACTTC | NA | TRBJ2-7 | TRBV4-1 | TRBD1
CASSSRTGTRGNQPQHF | TGTGCCAGTAGTTCCAGGACAGGAACTCGGGGCAATCAGCCCCAGCATTTT | NA | TRBJ1-5 | TRBV19 | TRBD1
CASSEPRDRNPHEQYF | TGTGCCAGCAGTGAACCCCGGGACAGGAATCCCCACGAGCAGTACTTC | NA | TRBJ2-7 | TRBV25-1 | TRBD1
CASSTGQPYSNQPQHF | TGTGCCAGTAGTACCGGACAACCTTATAGCAATCAGCCCCAGCATTTT | NA | TRBJ1-5 | TRBV19 | NA
CASSLGASNTEAFF | TGTGCCAGCAGCTTAGGGGCCTCTAACACTGAAGCTTTCTTT | NA | TRBJ1-1 | TRBV7-9 | NA
CASRSGTEGYYEQYF | TGTGCCAGTAGGAGTGGGACAGAAGGGTACTACGAGCAGTACTTC | few | TRBJ2-7 | TRBV19 | TRBD1
CASSLDPAGSEQYF | TGTGCCAGCAGCTTAGATCCAGCGGGAAGCGAGCAGTACTTC | NA | TRBJ2-7 | TRBV11-2 | TRBD2
CAFTRSYGYTF | TGTGCCTTCACACGATCCTATGGCTACACCTTC | NA | TRBJ1-2 | TRBV30 | NA
CASSLTIDRANGLTF | TGTGCCAGCAGCTTAACTATAGACAGGGCCAACGGCCTGACTTTC | few | TRBJ2-6 | TRBV7-2 | TRBD1
CAWSGEAGEDTQYF | TGTGCCTGGAGTGGGGAAGCGGGTGAAGATACGCAGTATTTT | NA | TRBJ2-3 | TRBV30 | NA
CASSVRFQGGAQHF | TGTGCCAGTAGTGTCCGTTTTCAGGGAGGAGCCCAGCATTTT | NA | TRBJ1-5 | TRBV19 | NA
CASSESGIGETQYF | TGTGCCAGCAGTGAATCGGGGATCGGAGAGACCCAGTACTTC | NA | TRBJ2-5 | TRBV2 | NA
CASLAGGSAYEQYF | TGTGCCAGCCTTGCCGGGGGATCAGCCTACGAGCAGTACTTC | NA | TRBJ2-7 | TRBV6-1 | NA
CASSALAGAGANEQFF | TGTGCCAGCAGTGCCCTAGCGGGAGCAGGGGCCAATGAGCAGTTCTTC | NA | TRBJ2-1 | TRBV7-9 | TRBD2
CAWRRTGDQPQHF | TGTGCCTGGAGGCGGACAGGTGATCAGCCCCAGCATTTT | NA | TRBJ1-5 | TRBV30 | TRBD1
CASSLEARLAGNNEQFF | TGTGCCAGCAGCTTAGAAGCTCGGCTAGCGGGAAACAATGAGCAGTTCTTC | few | TRBJ2-1 | TRBV11-3 | TRBD2
CASSSELDGHNEQFF | TGTGCCAGCAGCTCGGAGCTCGACGGTCACAATGAGCAGTTCTTC | NA | TRBJ2-1 | TRBV7-9 | NA
CASSSQDKEETQYF | TGTGCCAGCAGTTCCCAGGACAAGGAAGAGACCCAGTACTTC | NA | TRBJ2-5 | TRBV6-6 | NA
CASSPGALLRPQETQYF | TGTGCCAGCAGCCCAGGGGCGCTACTTCGCCCTCAAGAGACCCAGTACTTC | few | TRBJ2-5 | TRBV5-4 | NA